This T cell receptor (beta chain) was retrieved from a study of T cells in localized non-small cell lung cancer. CDR3 length: 14 amino acids. Per the germline V gene, CDR1 is PRHDT and CDR2 is FYEKMQ (reference sequence). V lost 5 bases, J lost 7 bases, and 9 bases stayed unmatched. About this clone itself: Antigen specificity is unknown. The sample holds other DNA sequences that translate to the same CDR3.

Only in-frame clones appear in the TCRdb table, and some are missing; sequencing was by immunoSEQ multiplex PCR. The sample has 70,000 to 90,000 clones, 80% seen once; the top ten hold roughly 9%. General study findings and limits: Heterogeneity remains possible because sequencing was limited to only one tumor region. Median detection of top 100 tumor clones in adjacent lung was roughly 61 clones. Clonality peaked in uninvolved adjacent lung rather than tumor.

The sequence came from a female donor over 55 with stage I lung adenocarcinoma. The chain recombines TRBV13 with TRBJ2-7; 9 bases fit TRBD1. Source: peripheral blood, taken before any cancer treatment. As DNA, the CDR3 is TGTGCCAGCAGCCCCGGGACAGGGATCTATGAGCAGTACTTC. Residues: CASSPGTGIYEQYF.